This entry features one TCR beta chain sequence. The data originate from a study of blood T cell repertoires in COVID-19. Study-wide context: Samples representing acute and convalescent COVID-19 were sourced from the United States, Italy and Spain. PBMCs, B-cell-depleted T cells, or T cells were the source of the cDNA or gDNA that made up the material.

How the authors handled the data: By means of reference gene primer amplification, nucleated cell counts were estimated. Using immunoSEQ multiplex PCR, the repertoire was profiled, and TCRdb retains in-frame clones only, with some absent. V, J and clone size are taken as reported in that table, and D and trimming were inferred from the DNA itself. The table shows hundreds of thousands of clones, with about 86% occurring only once. The CDR3 totals 13 residues. Germline V gene lookup returns CDR1 LGHNT and CDR2 FRNRAP. The ends were cut back, 4 bases at V and 8 bases at J, with 9 bases in the middle. Sequencing was done on a sample of peripheral blood. The J gene is TRBJ1-6, the V gene TRBV12-5, with D possibly TRBD1 on 6 matching bases. This clonotype was sampled from a woman aged 45-65 years with acute or convalescent COVID-19. The CDR3 loop reads CASGYAGDSPLHF. The CDR3 region has the DNA TGTGCTAGTGGTTATGCAGGGGATTCACCCCTCCACTTT. The whole variable domain, remainder taken from reference TRBV12-5 and TRBJ1-6, is DARVTQTPRHKVTEMGQEVTMRCQPILGHNTVFWYRQTMMQGLELLAYFRNRAPLDDSGMPKDRFSAEMPDATLATLKIQPSEPRDSAVYFCASGYAGDSPLHFGNGTRLTVT.